This T cell receptor (beta chain) was recovered during a study of immune heterogeneity within non-small cell lung tumors. Genomic DNA extracted from bulk tumor tissue served as template. A total of 600 ng was used per sample. Surgeons took several biopsies per primary tumor, spaced far apart, during surgery. Samples came from untreated patients having curative surgery for newly diagnosed non-small cell lung cancer. Surgery with curative intent was being performed on the donors, who were newly diagnosed non-small cell lung cancer patients. Broader study findings: Site-unique high-frequency clones occurred alongside identical dominant CDR3 beta clonotypes that recurred across tumor sites within a patient.

By its share, this clonotype is medium-sized (0.01 to 0.1%). Its antigen is undetermined. The trim removed 8 bases at V and 1 base at J, leaving 9 bases unmatched. The CDR3 extends over 14 amino acids. Looked up from germline, CDR1 is DFQATT and CDR2 is SNEGSKA (reference sequence). For the TCR beta CDR3, multiplex PCR with 32 V and 13 J primers performed the amplification. A single record per CDR3 protein comes from TCRdb applying MiXCR to the multiplex PCR reads. The sample holds more than 2,000 distinct CDR3 sequences, around a quarter seen once. The sample was lung tumor tissue. The V and J genes are TRBV20-1 and TRBJ2-3; TRBD2 aligns across 7 bases. The clonotype comes from a man aged 40-49 years with non-small cell lung cancer. CDR3 nucleotides: TGCAGTCCGGGAGGTCGGGAGGGCACAGATACGCAGTATTTT. Translating it yields CSPGGREGTDTQYF.